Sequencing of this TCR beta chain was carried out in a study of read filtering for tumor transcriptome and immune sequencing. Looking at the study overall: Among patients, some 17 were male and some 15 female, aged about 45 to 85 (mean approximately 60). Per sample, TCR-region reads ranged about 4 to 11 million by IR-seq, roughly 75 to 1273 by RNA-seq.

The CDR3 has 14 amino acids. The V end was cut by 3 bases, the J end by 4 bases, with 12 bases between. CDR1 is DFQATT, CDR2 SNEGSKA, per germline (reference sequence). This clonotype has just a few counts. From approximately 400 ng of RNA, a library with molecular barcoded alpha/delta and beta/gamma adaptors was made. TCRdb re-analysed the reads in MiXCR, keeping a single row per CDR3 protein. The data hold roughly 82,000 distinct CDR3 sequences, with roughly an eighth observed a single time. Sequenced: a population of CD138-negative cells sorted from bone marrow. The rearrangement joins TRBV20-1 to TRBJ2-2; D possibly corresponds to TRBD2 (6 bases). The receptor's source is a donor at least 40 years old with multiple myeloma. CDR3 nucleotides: TGCAGTGCTAGGACCGGGACTGCCACCGGGGAGCTGTTTTTT. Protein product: CSARTGTATGELFF.